Following are 4 T cell receptor beta chains from one sample sequenced in a study of a mutant IDH1 vaccine in newly diagnosed glioma. Data came from immunoSEQ multiplex PCR; TCRdb stores just in-frame clones and leaves some out. The sample holds about 56,000 clones, under 85% seen once. The time point here: week 47, end of study. Doses consisted of 300 ug of mutant IDH1 20-mer peptide each, paired with topical imiquimod. These TCRs are of unknown antigen specificity. Specimen: PBMCs, collected from a glioma patient whose treatment included an IDH1 peptide vaccine. The receptors originated from a woman in her forties or fifties with glioma.

This clone occurred once. The chain is built from TRBV19 and TRBJ2-3; D may be TRBD2 (7 bases). Germline-derived CDR1 and CDR2 are LNHDA and SQIVND (reference sequence). The CDR3 is made up of 16 amino acids. V lost 1 base to trimming and J lost 5 bases, with 16 bases between them. The CDR3 nucleotides are TGTGCCAGTAGTATAGCCCTAGGGGGGGGGCGAGATACGCAGTATTTT. Protein: CASSIALGGGRDTQYF.

The V gene is TRBV19, the J gene TRBJ2-1, with D hard to call. CDR3 length: 13 residues. Germline lookup yields CDR1 LNHDA and CDR2 SQIVND (reference sequence). Trimming took off 6 bases at V and 8 bases at J, with 14 bases between the two ends. The CDR3 DNA reads TGTGCCAGTAGGCTATCCGGTGCGGATGAGCAGTTCTTC. It codes for CASRLSGADEQFF.

The chain links TRBV19 to TRBJ1-2; D is possibly TRBD1 (5 bases). The CDR3 loop spans 13 amino acids. Trimming shortened V by 8 bases and J by 7 bases, and 17 bases separated the two germline ends. CDR1 and CDR2 from the germline V gene are LNHDA and SQIVND (reference sequence). This CDR3 reads CASARDPLSGYTF. The CDR3 DNA reads TGTGCCAGTGCGCGGGACCCTCTTAGTGGCTACACCTTC.

The chain carries TRBV15 and TRBJ2-5; tentative D call: TRBD2 (6 bases). The ends were cut back, 3 bases at V and 2 bases at J, with 16 bases in the middle. CDR1 and CDR2 (germline): LNHNV, YYDKDF (reference sequence). The CDR3 has 16 amino acids. Here the CDR3 reads CATSSLTMGGQETQYF. The DNA of the CDR3 is TGTGCCACCAGCAGCCTTACAATGGGGGGTCAAGAGACCCAGTACTTC. The variable domain in full, with the rest retrieved from reference TRBV15 and TRBJ2-5, is DAMVIQNPRYQVTQFGKPVTLSCSQTLNHNVMYWYQQKSSQAPKLLFHYYDKDFNNEADTPDNFQSRRPNTSFCFLDIRSPGLGDTAMYLCATSSLTMGGQETQYFGPGTRLLVL.